This is a list of T cell receptor beta chains from one sample in a study of tumor and adjacent non-tumor tissue in lung cancer. TCRdb reprocessed the multiplex PCR reads with MiXCR, giving one entry per CDR3 protein. The table lists approximately 68,000 distinct CDR3 sequences, around 82% of them singletons. Sequencing was performed on distant non-tumor lung tissue. The source of these receptors is a man aged 55-75 years with non-small cell lung cancer. The CDR3 runs from the conserved cysteine through the conserved F or W. The D gene is left open where the match is weak. Not all rows give a size; the values are once, few, many and, for expanded clones, a class.

>.|TRBV4-2|TRBJ2-2|.
CASSQESGTNTWELSF
TGTGCCAGCAGCCAAGAGAGCGGAACGAACACCTGGGAGCTGTCTTTT
>.|TRBV5-4|TRBJ2-7|.
CASRWRGRGDSYEQYF
TGTGCCAGCCGCTGGCGGGGACGAGGAGACTCCTACGAGCAGTACTTC
>many|TRBV6-5|TRBJ2-7|TRBD1
CASSYGAGQVYEQYF
TGTGCCAGCAGTTACGGGGCTGGACAGGTTTACGAGCAGTACTTC
>.|TRBV6-5|TRBJ2-1|.
CAGSYKGGMNEQSF
TGTGCCGGCAGTTATAAGGGCGGGATGAATGAGCAGTCCTTC
>.|TRBV11-1|TRBJ2-1|.
CASSFDTYSTNDQFF
TGTGCCAGCAGCTTCGACACTTATAGCACCAATGATCAGTTCTTT
>.|TRBV11-2|TRBJ2-1|.
CASSPDTTYNEQFF
TGTGCCAGCAGCCCGGACACAACCTACAATGAGCAGTTCTTC
>few|TRBV5-5|TRBJ2-3|.
CASSRWGERSETQYF
TGTGCCAGCAGCCGGTGGGGAGAGCGGTCAGAAACGCAGTATTTC
>.|TRBV6-6|TRBJ2-2|.
CASSYVTGPSRWTGELFF
TGTGCCAGCAGTTACGTTACGGGCCCTTCTAGATGGACCGGGGAGCTGTTTTTT
>.|TRBV29-1|TRBJ2-3|.
CSVPRGQDLSTVTQYF
TGCAGCGTTCCCCGAGGTCAGGATTTAAGCACAGTTACGCAATATTTT
>.|TRBV29-1|TRBJ2-7|TRBD2
CSVYTGTSSYEHCF
TGTAGCGTATACACCGGGACTAGTAGCTACGAGCACTGCTTC
>.|TRBV29-1|TRBJ2-7|TRBD1
CSATRAGQGSHEHYF
TGCAGTGCAACAAGGGCGGGACAGGGTTCCCACGAGCATTACTTC
>.|TRBV20-1|TRBJ1-5|.
CCARGQDRPNQLQHF
TGCTGTGCTAGAGGTCAGGACAGACCTAATCAGCTCCAGCATTTT
>.|TRBV12-3/TRBV12-4|TRBJ2-7|TRBD1
CASSSGTGCLERYF
TGTGCCAGCAGTTCCGGGACAGGGTGTCTCGAGCGGTACTTC
>once|TRBV20-1|TRBJ1-1|.
CSARQNIETFF
TGCAGTGCTAGGCAGAACATTGAAACTTTCTTT
>.|TRBV4-2|TRBJ2-2|.
CTSSQESGTNTGQLFF
TGTACCAGCAGCCAAGAGAGCGGAACGAACACCGGGCAGCTGTTTTTT
>.|TRBV11-1|TRBJ2-3|TRBD1
CASSPGTGFTGTPFF
TGTGCCAGCAGTCCCGGGACAGGGTTCACAGGTACGCCGTTTTTT
>once|TRBV20-1|TRBJ1-6|TRBD1
CSAIDRGRSSYNSLLHF
TGCAGTGCTATAGACAGGGGCCGGAGCTCCTATAATTCACTCCTCCACTTT
>.|TRBV6-5|TRBJ2-7|.
CARSRDGGGNSYEQYF
TGTGCCAGGAGCCGAGACGGTGGCGGGAACTCCTACGAGCAGTATTTC
>medium-sized|TRBV6-1|TRBJ2-1|TRBD2
CASSPRRGVNEQFF
TGTGCCAGCAGTCCCCGGCGGGGGGTTAATGAGCAGTTCTTC
>.|TRBV11-3|TRBJ2-3|.
CASSFWPADRTDTQYF
TGTGCCAGCAGCTTCTGGCCAGCAGATAGGACAGATACGCAGTATTTT
>.|TRBV5-6|TRBJ1-1|.
CASSIQAGLGDTKAFF
TGTGCCAGCAGCATACAGGCGGGACTTGGGGACACTAAAGCGTTCTTT
>many|TRBV7-8|TRBJ2-5|TRBD1
CASSLDGTGQGKTQYF
TGTGCCAGCAGCTTAGACGGGACAGGTCAAGGGAAGACCCAGTACTTC
>.|TRBV30|TRBJ2-2|.
CAWLWPGGVARELFF
TGTGCCTGGCTGTGGCCTGGGGGCGTAGCCAGGGAGCTGTTTTTT
>.|TRBV5-1|TRBJ2-7|.
CASSNGDFYEQYF
TGCGCCAGCAGCAACGGGGACTTCTACGAGCAGTATTTC
>.|TRBV29-1|TRBJ1-5|TRBD1
CSARTGESQPQHF
TGCAGCGCCCGGACAGGGGAGAGTCAGCCCCAACATTTT
>.|TRBV2|TRBJ2-1|TRBD2
CASSEAGAGGPFNEQFF
TGTGCCAGCAGTGAAGCGGGAGCGGGAGGGCCGTTCAATGAGCAGTTCTTC
>.|TRBV12-3/TRBV12-4|TRBJ2-2|.
CASSFPPSRIGELFF
TGTGCCAGCAGTTTTCCCCCTAGCAGAATCGGGGAGCTGTTTTTT
>.|TRBV5-5|TRBJ2-3|.
CASSRWGEGPYTQYF
TGTGCGAGCAGCCGGTGGGGAGAGGGGCCATATACGCAGTATTTT
>many|TRBV6-4|TRBJ1-1|.
CASKNEDSMNTEAFF
TGTGCCAGCAAAAACGAGGACAGCATGAACACTGAAGCTTTCTTT
>.|TRBV6-4|TRBJ2-1|TRBD2
CVSSHSGSSYNEQFF
TGTGTCAGCAGCCATAGCGGGAGTTCCTATAATGAGCAGTTCTTC
>many|TRBV5-1|TRBJ2-5|.
CASRGRSEEETQYF
TGCGCCAGCAGGGGCCGAAGCGAAGAAGAGACCCAGTACTTC
>.|TRBV29-1|TRBJ2-5|TRBD2
CRVAGGLAEETQYF
TGCAGGGTTGCCGGCGGACTAGCAGAAGAGACACAGTACTTC
>once|TRBV29-1|TRBJ2-5|TRBD2
CNVAGGNERGREIQYF
TGCAACGTTGCCGGGGGAAATGAGCGGGGACGGGAGATCCAGTACTTC
>.|TRBV28|TRBJ2-1|TRBD1
CASTGGQGMSQHFF
TGTGCCAGCACCGGCGGACAGGGCATGTCACAGCATTTCTTC
>.|TRBV29-1|TRBJ2-7|.
CSVEREGDEHCF
TGCAGCGTTGAAAGGGAAGGGGACGAGCATTGCTTC
>.|TRBV5-1|TRBJ1-5|.
CASSLEGGPKQPLHF
TGCGCCAGCAGCTTGGAAGGGGGGCCGAAACAGCCCCTGCATTTT
>.|TRBV4-1|TRBJ1-6|.
CASSQKQDSTPWYLHF
TGCGCCAGCAGTCAAAAGCAAGACAGCACGCCTTGGTACCTCCACTTT
>few|TRBV5-1|TRBJ2-7|TRBD1
CASSLGGRGDEQYF
TGCGCCAGCAGCTTAGGGGGCAGGGGTGACGAGCAGTACTTC
>.|TRBV11-3|TRBJ2-5|.
CTSSLCPDSQETQYF
TGTACCAGCAGCTTATGCCCGGACAGTCAAGAGACCCAGTACTTC
>.|TRBV5-1|TRBJ1-1|.
CASNLVWGTEAFF
TGCGCCAGCAACTTGGTATGGGGCACTGAAGCTTTCTTT
>once|TRBV6-2/TRBV6-3|TRBJ2-7|TRBD2
CASSSGLEGVVISSYEQYF
TGTGCAAGCAGTTCCGGACTAGAGGGAGTTGTAATTAGTTCCTACGAGCAGTACTTC
>.|TRBV5-1|TRBJ2-6|TRBD2
CASSLVTSGSFGANVLTF
TGCGCCAGCAGCTTGGTGACTAGCGGGAGTTTTGGGGCCAACGTCCTGACTTTC
>many|TRBV11-2|TRBJ2-3|TRBD2
CVSSLMAGGLDTQYF
TGTGTCAGCAGCTTAATGGCGGGGGGGTTAGATACGCAGTATTTT
>many|TRBV4-1|TRBJ2-6|.
CASSQDSGANVLTF
TGCGCCAGCAGCCAGGACTCTGGGGCCAACGTCCTGACTTTC
>.|TRBV14|TRBJ2-7|.
CASSQSDLVVGGEQCF
TGTGCCAGCAGCCAATCCGATCTGGTAGTTGGGGGCGAGCAGTGCTTC
>.|TRBV6-5|TRBJ1-3|.
CASSYSASYSRNTIYF
TGTGCCAGTAGTTACTCTGCCAGCTACTCTCGAAACACCATATATTTT
>.|TRBV12-3/TRBV12-4|TRBJ2-7|TRBD2
CASNRTSGRAIHEQYF
TGTGCCAGCAATCGGACTAGCGGGAGAGCCATCCACGAGCAGTACTTC
>once|TRBV6-6|TRBJ2-7|.
CARATGTCYEQYF
TGTGCCAGAGCGACCGGGACATGCTACGAGCAGTATTTC
>.|TRBV6-1|TRBJ2-7|.
CASNENALLGTETYEQYF
TGTGCCAGCAATGAAAACGCTCTCCTAGGGACCGAGACCTACGAGCAGTACTTC
>.|TRBV6-2/TRBV6-3|TRBJ2-1|.
CATSYNICGSFPPEQFF
TGTGCCACCAGTTACAATATATGTGGGAGTTTCCCCCCTGAGCAGTTCTTC
>many|TRBV20-1|TRBJ2-3|TRBD2
CSARDPQTSGRGDTQYF
TGCAGTGCTAGAGATCCCCAGACTAGCGGGCGGGGAGATACGCAGTATTTT
>.|TRBV4-1|TRBJ2-1|TRBD2
CASSQVAGGHQSYNEQFF
TGCGCCAGCAGCCAGGTAGCGGGAGGGCATCAGTCCTATAATGAGCAGTTCTTC
>.|TRBV28|TRBJ1-6|.
CASTGRYNSPSHF
TGTGCCAGCACTGGACGGTATAATTCACCCTCCCACTTT
>.|TRBV5-4|TRBJ2-3|TRBD2
CASSLGGTTLDTQYF
TGTGCCAGCAGCTTGGGGGGGACTACCCTTGATACGCAGTATTTT
>.|TRBV29-1|TRBJ1-4|.
CSVEDLKGVDEKLLF
TGCAGCGTTGAAGATCTAAAGGGGGTGGATGAAAAACTGCTTTTT